This TCR beta chain emerged from a study of blood T cells in healthy people across ages. Remarks on this clonotype: Its antigen is currently unknown.

Whole-study findings and limits: Older individuals had lower TCR beta diversity per million T cells (the decline was roughly linear).

Primers used in a second PCR of about 7 to 12 cycles were a sample-barcoded 5' primer and a J-beta primer mix. TCRdb analysed the 5' RACE reads with MiXCR anew, one entry per CDR3 protein. The sample includes about 1.4 million distinct CDR3 sequences, approximately 60% of them seen just once. The germline V gene encodes CDR1 MGHRA and CDR2 YSYEKL. The CDR3 covers 14 residues. V was clipped by 5 bases and J by 2 bases, with 10 bases between them. This receptor was identified in a young man in good health. The sample taken for sequencing was blood. The V and J genes are TRBV4-1 and TRBJ1-5; no definite D call. CDR3 bases: TGCGCCAGCAGCGCTTCAGCGGGCAATCAGCCCCAGCATTTT. Amino acids: CASSASAGNQPQHF.